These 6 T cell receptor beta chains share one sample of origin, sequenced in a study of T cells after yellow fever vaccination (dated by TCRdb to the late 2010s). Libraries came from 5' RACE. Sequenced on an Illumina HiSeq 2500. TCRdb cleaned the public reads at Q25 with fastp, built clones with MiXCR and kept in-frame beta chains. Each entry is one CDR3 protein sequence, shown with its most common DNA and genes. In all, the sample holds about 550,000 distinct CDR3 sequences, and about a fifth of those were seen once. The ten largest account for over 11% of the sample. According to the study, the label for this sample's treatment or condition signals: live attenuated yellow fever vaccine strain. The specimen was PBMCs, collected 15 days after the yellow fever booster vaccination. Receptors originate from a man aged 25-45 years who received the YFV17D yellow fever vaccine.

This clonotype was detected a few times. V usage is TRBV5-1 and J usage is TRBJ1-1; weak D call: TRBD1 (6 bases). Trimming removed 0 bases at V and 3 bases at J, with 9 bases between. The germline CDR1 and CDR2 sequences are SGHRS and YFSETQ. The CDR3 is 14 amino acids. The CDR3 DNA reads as TGCGCCAGCAGCTTGGTTAGGGGGGACACTGAAGCTTTCTTT. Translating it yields CASSLVRGDTEAFF.

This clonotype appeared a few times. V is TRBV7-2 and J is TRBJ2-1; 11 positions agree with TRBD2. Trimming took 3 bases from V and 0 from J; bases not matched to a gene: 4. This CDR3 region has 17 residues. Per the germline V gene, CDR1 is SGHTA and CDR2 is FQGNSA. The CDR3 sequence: CASSFTSGSSSYNEQFF. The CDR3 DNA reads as TGTGCCAGCAGCTTCACTAGCGGGAGTAGCTCCTACAATGAGCAGTTCTTC.

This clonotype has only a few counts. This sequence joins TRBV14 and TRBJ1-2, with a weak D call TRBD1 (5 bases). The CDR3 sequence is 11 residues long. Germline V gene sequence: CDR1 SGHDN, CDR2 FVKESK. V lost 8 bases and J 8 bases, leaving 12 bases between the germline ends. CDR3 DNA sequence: TGTGCCAGCTCCGGGGGACCGGGCTACACCTTC. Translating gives CASSGGPGYTF.

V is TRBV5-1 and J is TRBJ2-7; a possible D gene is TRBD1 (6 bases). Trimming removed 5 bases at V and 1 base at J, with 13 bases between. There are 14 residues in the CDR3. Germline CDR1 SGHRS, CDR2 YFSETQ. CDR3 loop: CASRYRASSYEQYF. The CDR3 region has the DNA TGCGCCAGCAGGTACAGGGCCTCTTCCTACGAGCAGTACTTC.

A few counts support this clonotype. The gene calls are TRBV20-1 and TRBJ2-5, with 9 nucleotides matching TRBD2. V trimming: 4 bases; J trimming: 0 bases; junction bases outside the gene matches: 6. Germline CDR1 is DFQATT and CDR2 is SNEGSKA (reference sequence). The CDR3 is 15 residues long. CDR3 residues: CSAIPLAGDQETQYF. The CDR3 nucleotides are TGCAGTGCTATACCTTTAGCGGGGGACCAAGAGACCCAGTACTTC.

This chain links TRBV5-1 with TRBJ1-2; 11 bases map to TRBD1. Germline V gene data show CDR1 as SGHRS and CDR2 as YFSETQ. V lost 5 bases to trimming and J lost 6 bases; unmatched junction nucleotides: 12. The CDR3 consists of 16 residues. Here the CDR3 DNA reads TGCGCCAGCAGACGTGCCGGGACAGGGGGGAACGATGGCTACACCTTC. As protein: CASRRAGTGGNDGYTF.